This passage covers 31 T cell receptor beta chains from one sample sequenced in a study of Ad26.COV2.S vaccination and SARS-CoV-2 variants. Profiling relied on immunoSEQ multiplex PCR, and the TCRdb table lists in-frame clones only, not all of them. The sample lists some 320,000 clones, 70% to 90% seen once, with around 2.2% in the top ten. As for treatment: roughly 19 received Ad26.COV2.S at low or high dose, single or two shots; about 5 received placebo; per-sample allocation not given. It was on day 63 after the first vaccine or placebo injection that samples were taken. The material was peripheral blood, obtained in a trial of Ad26.COV2.S vaccine versus placebo. These receptors were taken from a person aged 18-60 years who received the Ad26.COV2.S COVID-19 vaccine or a placebo.

This chain links TRBV29-1 with TRBJ1-2; the D is unclear. CDR3 length equals 15 residues. Between the trimmed V and J ends, which lost 7 bases and 0 bases, there was a span of 18 bases. Germline-derived CDR1 and CDR2 are SQVTM and ANQGSEA. The DNA of the CDR3 is TGCAGCGCTAGTGGGTCAAAGGATACTAACTATGGCTACACCTTC. Protein product: CSASGSKDTNYGYTF.

The J gene is TRBJ2-3, the V gene TRBV7-2; D gene uncertain. From germline, CDR1 is SGHTA and CDR2 FQGNSA. This CDR3 is built from 14 residues. V dropped 4 bases and J dropped 1 base, with 9 bases sitting between them. The CDR3, as DNA: TGTGCCAGCAGCTCGTTCAGCCGCACAGATACGCAGTATTTT. It yields the protein CASSSFSRTDTQYF.

The chain uses TRBV10-1 and TRBJ2-2; D call uncertain. This CDR3 comprises 13 residues. CDR1 and CDR2 from the germline V gene are WNHNN and SYGVQD (reference sequence). V gave up 4 bases and J gave up 6 bases, with 9 bases separating them. The CDR3: CASSGAGSGELFF. The CDR3 coding sequence is TGCGCCAGCAGTGGGGCAGGTTCCGGGGAGCTGTTTTTT.

The chain recombines TRBV14 with TRBJ2-3; TRBD2 is a possible D gene (7 bases). The germline gives CDR1 SGHDN, CDR2 FVKESK. The CDR3 runs to 16 residues. With 4 bases removed from V and 2 bases from J, the gap between germline ends came to 16 bases. CDR3 in amino acids: CASSPWMGGPTDTQYF. CDR3 bases: TGTGCCAGCAGCCCCTGGATGGGGGGGCCCACAGATACGCAGTATTTT.

The chain couples TRBV5-1 to TRBJ1-3; 7 bases fit TRBD1. V lost 4 bases and J lost 6; bases outside the gene matches: 7. The CDR3 is made up of 14 amino acids. From germline, CDR1 is SGHRS and CDR2 YFSETQ. The CDR3 sequence is CASSLTGSENTIYF. As DNA, the CDR3 is TGCGCCAGCAGCCTGACAGGGAGTGAAAACACCATATATTTT.

The gene calls are TRBV28 and TRBJ1-5, with unresolved D. The V and J ends lost 6 bases and 4 bases respectively, with 16 bases between them. CDR1 is MDHEN, CDR2 SYDVKM, per germline. The CDR3 loop spans 15 amino acids. The CDR3 bases are TGTGCCAGCAGGGAGGTCCAGCCAAATAATCAGCCCCAGCATTTT. This translates into CASREVQPNNQPQHF. Full variable domain (remainder filled in from reference TRBV28 and TRBJ1-5): DVKVTQSSRYLVKRTGEKVFLECVQDMDHENMFWYRQDPGLGLRLIYFSYDVKMKEKGDIPEGYSVSREKKERFSLILESASTNQTSMYLCASREVQPNNQPQHFGDGTRLSIL.

The V call is TRBV18, the J call TRBJ1-1; TRBD1 is a possible D gene (5 bases). V gave up 4 bases and J gave up 5 bases, with 14 bases separating them. Germline V gives CDR1 KGHSH, CDR2 LQKENI. This CDR3 region has 14 residues. CDR3 nucleotide sequence: TGTGCCAGCTCACTCGGTGAGGGGCTGACTGAAGCTTTCTTT. Translated: CASSLGEGLTEAFF.

The chain couples TRBV5-1 to TRBJ2-2, with TRBD1 as a possible D gene (6 bases). Germline CDR1 and CDR2: SGHRS and YFSETQ. V lost 2 bases and J 2 bases, leaving 10 bases between the germline ends. The length of the CDR3 is 15 residues. CDR3 bases: TGCGCCAGCAGCTTTCAGGGGCCTAACACCGGGGAGCTGTTTTTT. This translates into CASSFQGPNTGELFF.

V and J are TRBV21-1 and TRBJ2-7; TRBD1 is taken as the D call from the table, unchecked against the DNA. TRBV21-1 is an annotated pseudogene. The CDR3 length is 16 residues. As DNA, the CDR3 is TGTGCCAGCAGCCCAAGGGGTGGGACAGGGTACTACGAGCAGTACTTC. This encodes CASSPRGGTGYYEQYF.

The chain recombines TRBV5-1 with TRBJ2-7; 9 bases match TRBD1. Per the germline V gene, CDR1 is SGHRS and CDR2 is YFSETQ. V was clipped by 3 bases and J by 1 base; unmatched bases: 8. The CDR3 is 16 amino acids. This CDR3 reads CASSSPTGGRSYEQYF. CDR3 coding DNA: TGCGCCAGCAGCTCGCCGACAGGGGGAAGATCCTACGAGCAGTACTTC.

In this sample, this clone turned up many times. The chain's CDR3 is CSVDPGQGASQYF. The CDR3 coding sequence is TGCAGCGTTGATCCGGGACAGGGGGCCTCGCAGTACTTC. The rearrangement uses TRBV29-1 and TRBJ2-7; 12 bases fit TRBD1. The J segment lost 9 bases and the V segment lost 3 bases, leaving 6 bases of the junction unmatched. Germline CDR1 and CDR2: SQVTM and ANQGSEA. This CDR3 has 13 amino acids.

CDR3: CASSYTRREGYTF. The CDR3, as DNA: TGTGCCAGCAGTTACACTAGGCGGGAGGGCTACACCTTC. This chain joins TRBV6-5 and TRBJ1-2, with D uncertain. In germline, CDR1 is MNHEY, CDR2 SVGAGI. V lost 2 bases and J lost 8, with 12 bases in between. CDR3 length equals 13 residues.

This clone was counted between two and nine times. The rearrangement links TRBV28 to TRBJ1-1, with D unresolved. Germline CDR1 MDHEN, CDR2 SYDVKM. This CDR3 comprises 12 residues. V shed 3 bases and J shed 4 bases, with 6 bases lying between them. The CDR3 DNA reads as TGTGCCAGCAGTTTTACTATCACTGAAGCTTTCTTT. This encodes CASSFTITEAFF.

J is TRBJ1-6 and V is TRBV19, with 9 bases matching TRBD1. From germline, CDR1 is LNHDA and CDR2 SQIVND (reference sequence). The CDR3 totals 15 residues. V lost 5 bases, J lost 5 bases, and 4 bases stayed unmatched. The CDR3 sequence is CASSAGQGNNSPLHF. The CDR3 DNA sequence: TGTGCCAGTAGTGCTGGACAGGGGAATAATTCACCCCTCCACTTT.

The genes are TRBV10-1 and TRBJ2-5, with 9 bases fitting TRBD2. V trimming: 9 bases; J trimming: 4 bases; junction bases outside the gene matches: 9. The CDR3 spans 14 residues. Germline CDR1 WNHNN, CDR2 SYGVQD (reference sequence). CDR3: CARRTSEDPETQYF. CDR3 sequence (DNA): TGCGCCAGAAGGACTAGCGAGGACCCAGAGACCCAGTACTTC.

The chain has TRBV5-1 and TRBJ2-7; a possible D gene is TRBD2 (6 bases). CDR3 length: 15 amino acids. Germline CDR1 SGHRS, CDR2 YFSETQ. V shed 4 bases and J shed 7 bases, with 21 bases lying between them. CDR3 DNA: TGCGCCAGCAGCACCCGGTCGAGCGGGCTGGGAGAGCAGTACTTC. This translates into CASSTRSSGLGEQYF.

V is TRBV18 and J is TRBJ2-2; D not resolved. CDR3 size: 15 residues. V gave up 6 bases and J gave up 1 base, with 12 bases separating them. Germline CDR1 KGHSH, CDR2 LQKENI. CDR3 region: CASSPMELNTGELFF. The CDR3, as DNA: TGTGCCAGCTCCCCCATGGAGTTGAACACCGGGGAGCTGTTTTTT.

V is TRBV7-2 and J is TRBJ2-1; D call uncertain. The CDR3 contains 13 residues. Germline values: CDR1 SGHTA, CDR2 FQGNSA. Trimming pared 4 bases from V and 6 bases from J, leaving 10 bases between. The CDR3 region is CASSSRPGNEQFF. In DNA form, the CDR3 reads TGTGCCAGCAGCTCACGACCTGGCAATGAGCAGTTCTTC. The entire variable domain, with the rest obtained from reference TRBV7-2 and TRBJ2-1, is as follows: GAGVSQSPSNKVTEKGKDVELRCDPISGHTALYWYRQSLGQGLEFLIYFQGNSAPDKSGLPSDRFSAERTGGSVSTLTIQRTQQEDSAVYLCASSSRPGNEQFFGPGTRLTVL.

V gene TRBV30 combines with J gene TRBJ1-4; possible D gene TRBD1, 6 bases. Deletions cut 1 base from V and 8 bases from J, with 14 bases between. The CDR3 extends over 14 amino acids. Germline CDR1 GTSNPN, CDR2 SVGIG (reference sequence). The CDR3 nucleotides read TGTGCCTGGAGTGGTCCAGGGGCCGGAGAAAAACTGTTTTTT. Encoded protein: CAWSGPGAGEKLFF.

This clone was seen only a few times. The chain is built from TRBV2 and TRBJ2-3; 9 bases are a match to TRBD2. The ends lost 6 bases at V and 5 bases at J; junction bases unmatched: 12. The CDR3 has 16 amino acids. Germline V gene sequence: CDR1 SNHLY, CDR2 FYNNEI. The CDR3 DNA sequence: TGTGCCAGCAGGGCCGGGACTAGCAAAGTTGGAGATACGCAGTATTTT. Its translation is CASRAGTSKVGDTQYF.

The chain combines TRBV11-1 with TRBJ2-1; TRBD2 agrees at 8 bases. Germline loops: CDR1 SGHAT, CDR2 FQDESV (reference sequence). The CDR3 has 15 residues. The junction had 5 bases not matched to a gene; V was cut back by 3 bases and J by 4 bases. Here the CDR3 DNA reads TGTGCCAGCAGCTTGGGCGGGGGGCGATACAATGAGCAGTTCTTC. Protein sequence: CASSLGGGRYNEQFF.

The rearrangement joins TRBV29-1 to TRBJ2-6; D not certain. CDR3 size: 16 residues. CDR1 and CDR2 (germline): SQVTM, ANQGSEA. V was pared by 5 bases and J by 0 bases, with 14 bases between. The CDR3 region has the DNA TGCAGCGTTCGTGTCTGGACCCTCTCTGGGGCCAACGTCCTGACTTTC. Its protein product is CSVRVWTLSGANVLTF.

V is TRBV4-1 and J is TRBJ2-5; D is unclear. This CDR3 has 14 residues. Trimming cost V 3 bases and J 5 bases, with 13 bases left between them. Germline-derived CDR1 and CDR2 are MGHRA and YSYEKL. This CDR3 reads CASSHFEVLETQYF. CDR3 DNA: TGCGCCAGCAGCCACTTCGAGGTCCTTGAGACCCAGTACTTC.

The V call is TRBV5-1, the J call TRBJ2-3; D may match TRBD1 or TRBD2 (5 bases each). The V end lost 0 bases, the J end lost 6 bases, and 11 bases lay between the germline ends. The CDR3 consists of 14 residues. Germline V gene lookup returns CDR1 SGHRS and CDR2 YFSETQ. The CDR3 reads CASSLGGPDDTQYF. The CDR3 coding sequence is TGCGCCAGCAGCTTGGGGGGACCGGATGATACGCAGTATTTT.

The chain joins TRBV20-1 to TRBJ1-3; D not certain. V shed 3 bases and J shed 0 bases, with 6 bases lying between them. This CDR3 is 13 amino acids long. CDR1 is DFQATT and CDR2 is SNEGSKA in the germline V gene (reference sequence). The CDR3 region is CSASKASGNTIYF. The CDR3 DNA sequence: TGCAGTGCTAGTAAGGCCTCTGGAAACACCATATATTTT.

The chain uses TRBV5-1 and TRBJ1-4, with 8 bases aligning to TRBD1. The length of the CDR3 is 16 residues. Germline CDR1 reads SGHRS; CDR2 reads YFSETQ. With 0 bases clipped from V and 4 bases from J, the junction kept 5 bases outside the gene matches. This CDR3 reads CASSLAAGGLNEKLFF. The CDR3 nucleotides are TGCGCCAGCAGCTTGGCGGCAGGGGGCCTTAATGAAAAACTGTTTTTT.

At least ten counts were recorded for this clone. V usage is TRBV6-1 and J usage is TRBJ2-7; TRBD1 agrees at 7 bases. J gave up 0 bases and V 1 base, and 0 bases lay outside the gene matches. The CDR3 has 14 amino acids. The germline gives CDR1 MNHNS, CDR2 SASEGT. For the CDR3, the DNA is TGTGCCAGCAGTGAAGGGGACAGCTCCTACGAGCAGTACTTC. Amino acids: CASSEGDSSYEQYF.

The rearrangement joins TRBV28 to TRBJ1-5, with D maybe TRBD1 (6 bases). Per the germline V gene, CDR1 is MDHEN and CDR2 is SYDVKM. The CDR3 consists of 15 residues. V lost 7 bases, J lost 3 bases, and 16 bases lay in between. The CDR3 sequence is CASTPGQRYNQPQHF. In nucleotides, the CDR3 is TGTGCCAGCACCCCTGGACAGCGCTACAATCAGCCCCAGCATTTT. Supplemented by reference TRBV28 and TRBJ1-5, the full variable domain reads DVKVTQSSRYLVKRTGEKVFLECVQDMDHENMFWYRQDPGLGLRLIYFSYDVKMKEKGDIPEGYSVSREKKERFSLILESASTNQTSMYLCASTPGQRYNQPQHFGDGTRLSIL.

The chain combines TRBV19 with TRBJ1-2; TRBD1 agrees at 8 bases. The CDR3 contains 14 residues. Per germline, CDR1 LNHDA and CDR2 SQIVND (reference sequence). With 6 bases clipped from V and 2 bases from J, the junction kept 5 bases outside the gene matches. The CDR3 spells CASRRDRLNYGYTF. The CDR3 DNA is TGTGCCAGTAGGCGGGACAGGCTAAACTATGGCTACACCTTC.

V is TRBV9 and J is TRBJ1-2; TRBD1 is a possible D gene (6 bases). Trimming cost V 3 bases and J 5 bases, with 8 bases left between them. The length of the CDR3 is 12 residues. Germline assignment: CDR1 SGDLS and CDR2 YYNGEE. CDR3 amino acids: CASSGTVYGYTF. The CDR3 coding sequence is TGTGCCAGCAGCGGGACAGTTTATGGCTACACCTTC.

In DNA, the CDR3 is TGTGCCAGCAGTTTGGACGGTCTCCCCTCAGATACGCAGTATTTT. Its translation: CASSLDGLPSDTQYF. The chain recombines TRBV27 with TRBJ2-3; no clear D. The V end lost 3 bases, the J end lost 4 bases, and 14 bases lay between the germline ends. Germline V gene lookup returns CDR1 MNHEY and CDR2 SMNVEV (reference sequence). The CDR3 length is 15 residues.